These 20 T cell receptor beta chains share one sample of origin, sequenced in a study of OX40 agonist ivuxolimab in advanced cancers. The table came from immunoSEQ multiplex PCR; TCRdb's copy has only in-frame clones and leaves some out. The sample records 30,000 to 35,000 clones, 65% to 90% being singletons. This material consisted of CD4+ or CD8+ T cells sorted from blood, taken in a trial of the OX40 agonist ivuxolimab. The origin of the receptors is an adult with an advanced solid tumor such as melanoma, head and neck, liver or kidney cancer.

As regards this clone: Germline is not matched at one junction end, which may reflect a read error. Other nucleotide sequences in the sample specify the same CDR3. The rearrangement uses TRBV7-2 and TRBJ2-7; a possible D gene is TRBD1 (6 bases). Germline V gives CDR1 SGHTA, CDR2 FQGNSA. CDR3 size: 17 residues. This chain's CDR3 is CASSQPLDRPGAYEQYF. In nucleotides, the CDR3 is TGTGCCAGCAGCCAACCCCTGGACAGACCGGGCGCCTACGAACAGTACTTC.

The chain joins TRBV7-9 to TRBJ1-2; no firm D call. CDR1 SEHNR and CDR2 FQNEAQ come from the germline V gene (reference sequence). The ends were cut back, 1 base at V and 2 bases at J, with 11 bases in the middle. There are 15 residues in the CDR3. CDR3 loop: CASSLVEDPNYGYTF. CDR3 sequence (DNA): TGTGCCAGCAGCTTAGTTGAGGATCCAAACTATGGCTACACCTTC.

The V gene is TRBV6-5, the J gene TRBJ2-5; D is uncertain. Germline V CDR1 and CDR2: MNHEY, SVGAGI. The germline V and J ends were trimmed by 5 bases and 4 bases, with 11 bases remaining between them. There are 13 residues in the CDR3. The CDR3 region has the DNA TGTGCCAGCAGTACTGGAAAAATAGAGACCCAGTACTTC. Its protein product is CASSTGKIETQYF.

This clone was counted between two and nine times. The gene calls are TRBV27 and TRBJ1-2; D call uncertain. Germline V gene data show CDR1 as MNHEY and CDR2 as SMNVEV (reference sequence). The ends were cut back, 5 bases at V and 7 bases at J, with 14 bases in the middle. This CDR3 comprises 13 residues. CDR3 residues: CASSQREEGGYTF. CDR3 sequence (DNA): TGTGCCAGCAGTCAACGGGAGGAGGGTGGCTACACCTTC.

V usage is TRBV9 and J usage is TRBJ1-1; D is unresolved. Trimming left V 3 bases short and J 5 bases short, with 11 bases between. The CDR3 is 13 amino acids. Germline V gene lookup returns CDR1 SGDLS and CDR2 YYNGEE. The CDR3 is CASSALRRTEAFF. In nucleotides, the CDR3 is TGTGCCAGCAGCGCCCTACGAAGAACTGAAGCTTTCTTT.

The gene calls are TRBV29-1 and TRBJ2-1, with D tentatively TRBD1 (5 bases). Germline V gives CDR1 SQVTM, CDR2 ANQGSEA. CDR3 size: 12 residues. V was clipped by 1 base and J by 7 bases, with 8 bases between them. Here the CDR3 DNA reads TGCAGCGTTGAAGGAAGGGGTAATGAGCAGTTCTTC. Translation gives CSVEGRGNEQFF.

The chain carries TRBV4-1 and TRBJ2-7; the D gene is possibly TRBD2 (6 bases). The CDR3 extends over 16 amino acids. Germline CDR1 reads MGHRA; CDR2 reads YSYEKL. V lost 1 base to trimming and J lost 2 bases, with 15 bases between them. DNA for the CDR3: TGCGCCAGCAGCCAAGTCGGCGGAGGGGTAACCTACGAGCAGTACTTC. It specifies CASSQVGGGVTYEQYF.

CDR3 bases: TGTGCCAGCAGCGGACAGACAGTACTTAGCTCCTACAATGAGCAGTTCTTC. Translated: CASSGQTVLSSYNEQFF. This chain connects TRBV7-8 to TRBJ2-1, with D possibly being TRBD1 (6 bases). The ends were cut back, 5 bases at V and 0 bases at J, with 17 bases in the middle. Germline loops: CDR1 SGHVS, CDR2 FQNEAQ. The CDR3 covers 17 residues.

This clone was recorded only once. The J gene is TRBJ2-2, the V gene TRBV10-3; D call uncertain. The CDR3 consists of 12 residues. Trimming took off 11 bases at V and 0 bases at J, with 7 bases between the two ends. CDR1 ENHRY and CDR2 SYGVKD come from the germline V gene. CDR3 DNA: TGTGCCTCGGCCACGAACACCGGGGAGCTGTTTTTT. It is translated as CASATNTGELFF.

The rearrangement links TRBV6-5 to TRBJ1-1; the D is unclear. Germline lookup yields CDR1 MNHEY and CDR2 SVGAGI. The CDR3 sequence is 15 residues long. The V gene lost 8 bases and the J gene lost 2 bases, with 18 bases spanning the gap. Here the CDR3 reads CASSMSVKGNTEAFF. In DNA form, the CDR3 reads TGTGCCAGCTCAATGTCGGTCAAGGGAAACACTGAAGCTTTCTTT.

The chain combines TRBV28 with TRBJ2-5, with D tentatively TRBD1 (6 bases). V was trimmed by 6 bases and J by 0 bases, leaving 17 bases between them. The CDR3 is 16 amino acids. Germline V gene sequence: CDR1 MDHEN, CDR2 SYDVKM. The DNA for the CDR3 is TGTGCCAGCAGCACGTTTGGGGACAACCACCAAGAGACCCAGTACTTC. Translating it yields CASSTFGDNHQETQYF.

This clone was recorded once. The J gene is TRBJ2-7, the V gene TRBV4-1; 10 bases match TRBD1. The germline V gene encodes CDR1 MGHRA and CDR2 YSYEKL. V dropped 3 bases and J dropped 2; count of bases not matched to a gene: 4. CDR3 length: 15 amino acids. The DNA of the CDR3 is TGCGCCAGCAGCCACCTGACAGGGGGCCCCTACGAGCAGTACTTC. This encodes CASSHLTGGPYEQYF.

This clone was found a few times. This chain joins TRBV13 and TRBJ1-1; D gene uncertain. The V gene lost 5 bases and the J gene lost 4 bases, with 8 bases spanning the gap. The CDR3 covers 12 residues. Germline V gene data show CDR1 as PRHDT and CDR2 as FYEKMQ (reference sequence). This CDR3 reads CASSHLGTEAFF. CDR3 coding DNA: TGTGCCAGCAGCCACCTGGGCACTGAAGCTTTCTTT.

The rearrangement joins TRBV29-1 to TRBJ1-1; possible D gene TRBD1, 5 bases. The CDR3 is 13 residues long. Per the germline V gene, CDR1 is SQVTM and CDR2 is ANQGSEA. V lost 3 bases and J lost 0, with 8 bases in between. The CDR3 is CSVDWGMNTEAFF. In DNA form, the CDR3 reads TGCAGCGTTGACTGGGGCATGAACACTGAAGCTTTCTTT.

The rearrangement links TRBV4-1 to TRBJ1-5, with D hard to call. V was pared by 0 bases and J by 4 bases, with 4 bases between. From germline, CDR1 is MGHRA and CDR2 YSYEKL. There are 13 residues in the CDR3. The DNA of the CDR3 is TGCGCCAGCAGCCAAGATGGAAATCAGCCCCAGCATTTT. This codes for CASSQDGNQPQHF.

The V call is TRBV28, the J call TRBJ1-2; 10 nucleotides line up with TRBD1. This CDR3 contains 12 residues. Germline V gene lookup returns CDR1 MDHEN and CDR2 SYDVKM. The V and J ends lost 10 bases and 7 bases, in that order; junction bases with no gene match: 6. Written as DNA, the CDR3 is TGTGCCACTACGGGGACAGGGGTTGGCTACACCTTC. As protein: CATTGTGVGYTF.

The chain uses TRBV7-9 and TRBJ2-7; 8 nucleotides align to TRBD2. This CDR3 has 13 residues. Germline CDR1 SEHNR, CDR2 FQNEAQ (reference sequence). Losses at the gene ends were 10 bases for V and 4 bases for J; bases not matched to a gene: 9. Here the CDR3 DNA reads TGTGCCACCGGGGGGGCCGGGGGGTACGAGCAGTACTTC. This translates into CATGGAGGYEQYF. Using reference TRBV7-9 and TRBJ2-7 for the parts outside the CDR3, the full variable domain is DTGVSQNPRHKITKRGQNVTFRCDPISEHNRLYWYRQTLGQGPEFLTYFQNEAQLEKSRLLSDRFSAERPKGSFSTLEIQRTEQGDSAMYLCATGGAGGYEQYFGPGTRLTVT.

V usage is TRBV28 and J usage is TRBJ2-5; TRBD2 is a possible D gene (5 bases). CDR1 is MDHEN, CDR2 SYDVKM, per germline. This CDR3 comprises 15 residues. Between the trimmed V and J ends, which lost 5 bases and 5 bases, there was a span of 18 bases. The CDR3 here is CASSPTGSPRETQYF. In DNA form, the CDR3 reads TGTGCCAGCAGTCCTACGGGGTCGCCAAGGGAGACCCAGTACTTC.

The rearrangement joins TRBV6-5 to TRBJ1-1; D unclear. The CDR3 runs 12 residues. Germline loops: CDR1 MNHEY, CDR2 SVGAGI. The V gene lost 6 bases and the J gene lost 6 bases, with 11 bases spanning the gap. CDR3 amino acids: CASRGFNSEAFF. The CDR3 bases are TGTGCCAGCAGGGGATTCAACTCTGAAGCTTTCTTT.

This clone appeared a single time. The V gene is TRBV5-4, the J gene TRBJ2-3; maybe TRBD2 (5 bases). This CDR3 is built from 16 residues. The V gene's germline CDR1 is SGHNT and CDR2 YYREEE (reference sequence). V was shortened by 2 bases and J by 1 base, with 14 bases between the two germline ends. CDR3 residues: CASSFHAGGGTDTQYF. The CDR3 DNA sequence: TGTGCCAGCAGCTTTCACGCAGGAGGCGGCACAGATACGCAGTATTTT.